This entry features one TCR beta chain sequence. The table came from immunoSEQ multiplex PCR; TCRdb's copy has only in-frame clones and leaves some out. The sample lists 45,000 to 50,000 clones, 75% to 95% seen once, with roughly 9% in the top ten. Trimming left V 0 bases short and J 1 base short, with 7 bases between. CDR1 is SGHRS and CDR2 is YFSETQ in the germline V gene. This CDR3 comprises 14 residues. The sample comes from a study of T cell changes during pregnancy in multiple sclerosis. V gene TRBV5-1 combines with J gene TRBJ1-2; D unclear. The clonotype originates from a female donor with multiple sclerosis, enrolled in a pregnancy study. Specimen: CD8+ T cells from peripheral blood mononuclear cells, collected after pregnancy. CDR3 loop: CASSLAQFNYGYTF. The CDR3, as DNA: TGCGCCAGCAGCTTGGCACAGTTTAACTATGGCTACACCTTC. Variable domain in full (rest from reference TRBV5-1 and TRBJ1-2): KAGVTQTPRYLIKTRGQQVTLSCSPISGHRSVSWYQQTPGQGLQFLFEYFSETQRNKGNFPGRFSGRQFSNSRSEMNVSTLELGDSALYLCASSLAQFNYGYTFGSGTRLTVV.